The sequence of this T cell receptor (beta chain) was determined in a study of spatial heterogeneity in lung cancer. Study summary: Across tumor regions, counts of TCR transcripts showed a strong correlation with a T cell module score derived from matched bulk RNA-seq.

In the library, each TCR cDNA molecule bore its own unique molecular identifier. In TCRdb, the 5' RACE reads were re-called with MiXCR into one record per CDR3 protein. Here the sample spans about 23,000 distinct CDR3 sequences, about 4.9% being singletons. Study-level results: The study found that expanded intratumoral alpha and beta TCR counts tracked tumor mutation counts.

Time point of the sample: sample taken at primary tumor resection. No cells were sorted before sequencing. The whole RNA sequenced was extracted from tumor, nontumor lung or frozen PBMC. With regard to this clonotype: The antigen is not known.

Sequencing used lung tumor tissue, obtained at surgery. The TCR originated in a male donor with early-stage non-small cell lung cancer.

CDR3: CASSYSKWDSSYEQYF. DNA of the CDR3: TGTGCCAGCAGTTACTCGAAGTGGGACAGCTCCTACGAGCAGTACTTC. This chain connects TRBV6-5 to TRBJ2-7; 7 bases align to TRBD1. V shed 0 bases and J 0 bases; nucleotides not matched to a gene: 5. The CDR3 covers 16 residues. The germline CDR1 and CDR2 sequences are MNHEY and SVGAGI.